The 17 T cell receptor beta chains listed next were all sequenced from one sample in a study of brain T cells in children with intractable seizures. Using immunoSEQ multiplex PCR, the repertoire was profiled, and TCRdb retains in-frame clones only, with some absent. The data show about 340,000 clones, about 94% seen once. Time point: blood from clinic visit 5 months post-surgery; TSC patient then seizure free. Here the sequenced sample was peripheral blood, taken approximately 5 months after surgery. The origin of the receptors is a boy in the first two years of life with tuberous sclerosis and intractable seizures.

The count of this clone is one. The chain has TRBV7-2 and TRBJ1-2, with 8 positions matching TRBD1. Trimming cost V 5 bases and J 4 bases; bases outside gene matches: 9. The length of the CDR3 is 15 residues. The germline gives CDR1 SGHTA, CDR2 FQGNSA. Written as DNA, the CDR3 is TGTGCCAGCAGCCCAAGACAGGGGCTCTTCTATGGCTACACCTTC. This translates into CASSPRQGLFYGYTF.

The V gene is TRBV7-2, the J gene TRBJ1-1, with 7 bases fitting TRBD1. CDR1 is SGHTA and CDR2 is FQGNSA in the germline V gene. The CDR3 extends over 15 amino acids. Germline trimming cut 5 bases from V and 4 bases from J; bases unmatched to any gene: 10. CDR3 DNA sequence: TGTGCCAGCAGCAAACAGGGGAACAGCGGCACTGAAGCTTTCTTT. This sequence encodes CASSKQGNSGTEAFF.

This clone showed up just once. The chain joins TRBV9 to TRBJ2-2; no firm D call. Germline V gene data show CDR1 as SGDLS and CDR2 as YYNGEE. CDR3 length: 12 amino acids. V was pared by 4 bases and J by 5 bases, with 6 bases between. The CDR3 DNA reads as TGTGCCAGCAGCCCGGAAACCGGGGAGCTGTTTTTT. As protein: CASSPETGELFF.

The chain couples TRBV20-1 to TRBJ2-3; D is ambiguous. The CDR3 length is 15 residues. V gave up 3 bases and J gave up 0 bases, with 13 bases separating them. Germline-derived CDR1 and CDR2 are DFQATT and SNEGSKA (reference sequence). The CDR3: CSASGRFASTDTQYF. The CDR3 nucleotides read TGCAGTGCTAGTGGGCGGTTCGCTAGCACAGATACGCAGTATTTT.

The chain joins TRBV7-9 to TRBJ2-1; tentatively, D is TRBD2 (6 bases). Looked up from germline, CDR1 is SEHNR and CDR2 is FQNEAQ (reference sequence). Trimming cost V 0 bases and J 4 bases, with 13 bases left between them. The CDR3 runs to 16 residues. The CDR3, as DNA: TGTGCCAGCAGCTTAGCCCACGGGACTTCTTACAATGAGCAGTTCTTC. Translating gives CASSLAHGTSYNEQFF.

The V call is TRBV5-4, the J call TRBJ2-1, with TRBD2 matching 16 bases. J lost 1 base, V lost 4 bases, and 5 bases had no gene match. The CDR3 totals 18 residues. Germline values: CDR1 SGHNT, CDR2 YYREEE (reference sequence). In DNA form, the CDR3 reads TGTGCCAGCAGCAAGGGACTAGCGGGGGGGCTGTCCTACAATGAGCAGTTCTTC. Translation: CASSKGLAGGLSYNEQFF.

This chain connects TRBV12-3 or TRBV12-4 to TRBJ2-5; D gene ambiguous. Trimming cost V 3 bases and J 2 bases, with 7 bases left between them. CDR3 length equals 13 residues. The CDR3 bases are TGTGCCAGCAGTTTCGGGCCTCAAGAGACCCAGTACTTC. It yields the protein CASSFGPQETQYF.

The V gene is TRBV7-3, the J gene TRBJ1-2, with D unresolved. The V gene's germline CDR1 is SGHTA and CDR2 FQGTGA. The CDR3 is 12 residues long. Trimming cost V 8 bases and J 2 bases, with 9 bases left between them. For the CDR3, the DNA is TGTGCCAGCGAACAGACCAACTATGGCTACACCTTC. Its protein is CASEQTNYGYTF.

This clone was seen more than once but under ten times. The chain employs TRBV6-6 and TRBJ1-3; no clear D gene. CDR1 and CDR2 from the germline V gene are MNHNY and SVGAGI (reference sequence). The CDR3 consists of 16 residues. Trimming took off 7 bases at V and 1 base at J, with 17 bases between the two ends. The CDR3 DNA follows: TGTGCCAGCACCGTCAACACGGCGGCTTCTGGAAACACCATATATTTT. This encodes CASTVNTAASGNTIYF.

CDR3 bases: TGTGCCAGCAGTTTACAGTACCAAGAGACCCAGTACTTC. Encoded protein: CASSLQYQETQYF. The gene calls are TRBV27 and TRBJ2-5; D is undetermined. The V gene lost 2 bases and the J gene lost 0 bases, with 4 bases spanning the gap. The CDR3 length is 13 residues. Germline assignment: CDR1 MNHEY and CDR2 SMNVEV (reference sequence).

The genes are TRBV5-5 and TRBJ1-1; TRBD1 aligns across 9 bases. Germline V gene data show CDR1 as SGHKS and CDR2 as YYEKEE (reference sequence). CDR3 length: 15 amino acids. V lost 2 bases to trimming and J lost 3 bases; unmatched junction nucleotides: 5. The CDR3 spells CASSFTGGRDTEAFF. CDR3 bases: TGTGCCAGCAGCTTCACAGGGGGCAGGGACACTGAAGCTTTCTTT.

This CDR3 is CATSRKRDRLLYGYTF. The CDR3 DNA reads TGTGCCACCAGCAGAAAAAGGGACAGGCTACTCTATGGCTACACCTTC. The chain recombines TRBV15 with TRBJ1-2; TRBD1 aligns across 8 bases. This CDR3 region has 16 residues. Germline V lookup: CDR1 LNHNV, CDR2 YYDKDF (reference sequence). The junction had 9 bases not matched to a gene; V was cut back by 2 bases and J by 4 bases.

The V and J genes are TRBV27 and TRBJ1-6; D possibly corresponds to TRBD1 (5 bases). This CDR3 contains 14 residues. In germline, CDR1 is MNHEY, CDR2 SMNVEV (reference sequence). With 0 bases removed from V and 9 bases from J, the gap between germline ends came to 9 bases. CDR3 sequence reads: CASSLSGVGSPLHF. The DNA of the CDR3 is TGTGCCAGCAGTTTATCAGGGGTGGGTTCACCCCTCCACTTT.

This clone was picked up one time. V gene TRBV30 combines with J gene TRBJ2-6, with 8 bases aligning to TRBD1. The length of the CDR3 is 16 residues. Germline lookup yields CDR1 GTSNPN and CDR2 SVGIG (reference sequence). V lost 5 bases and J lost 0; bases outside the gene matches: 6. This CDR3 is CAWRDRFPSGANVLTF. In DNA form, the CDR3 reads TGTGCCTGGCGGGACAGGTTCCCCTCTGGGGCCAACGTCCTGACTTTC.

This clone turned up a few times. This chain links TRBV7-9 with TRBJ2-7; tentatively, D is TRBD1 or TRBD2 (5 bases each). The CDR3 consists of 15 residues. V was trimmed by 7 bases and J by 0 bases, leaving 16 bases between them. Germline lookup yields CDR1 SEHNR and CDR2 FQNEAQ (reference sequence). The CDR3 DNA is TGTGCCAGCACTACCGCTGGGGACCCCTCCTACGAGCAGTACTTC. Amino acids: CASTTAGDPSYEQYF.

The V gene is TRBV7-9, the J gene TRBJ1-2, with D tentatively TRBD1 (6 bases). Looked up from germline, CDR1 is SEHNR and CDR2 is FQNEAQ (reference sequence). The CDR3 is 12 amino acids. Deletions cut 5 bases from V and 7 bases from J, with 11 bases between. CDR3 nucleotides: TGTGCCAGCAGCCCAAACAGGGTTGGCTACACCTTC. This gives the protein CASSPNRVGYTF.

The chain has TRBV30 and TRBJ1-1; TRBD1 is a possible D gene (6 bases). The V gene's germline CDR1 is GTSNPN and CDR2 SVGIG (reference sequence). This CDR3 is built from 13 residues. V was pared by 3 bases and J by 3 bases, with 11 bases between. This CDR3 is CAWRQGRDTEAFF. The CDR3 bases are TGTGCCTGGAGACAGGGTCGGGACACTGAAGCTTTCTTT.